The rows below give T cell receptor beta chains drawn from one sample of a study of control samples from healthy donors and cancer patients. Data came from immunoSEQ multiplex PCR; TCRdb stores just in-frame clones and leaves some out. Of around 76,000 clones in the sample, approximately 91% are singletons; the top ten hold 9.5%. The source material was PBMCs. The receptors derive from a woman between 45 and 60 years old with colorectal cancer. Each CDR3 is given with its conserved first and last residue. A D gene is named only where the DNA matches it firmly. Size values are once, few and many counts, or a class for expanded clones, and some rows have none.

.	TRBV5-5	TRBJ1-4	14	.	TGTGCCAGCAGCTTTTCTACGTGGGGGGAAAAACTGTTTTTT	CASSFSTWGEKLFF
TRBD2	TRBV6-4	TRBJ2-1	15	.	TGTGCCAGCAGTGACAATGCGGGGGGGTACAATGAGCAGTTCTTC	CASSDNAGGYNEQFF
.	TRBV27	TRBJ1-4	17	.	TGTGCCAGCAGTTTCCCCGGGTGGAGAGCAACTAATGAAAAACTGTTTTTT	CASSFPGWRATNEKLFF
TRBD1	TRBV19	TRBJ2-1	14	.	TGTGCCAGTAGTTCGACAGGGGTCTACAATGAGCAGTTCTTC	CASSSTGVYNEQFF
.	TRBV2	TRBJ2-5	16	.	TGTGCCAGCAGTGAGCTCCACTGGAATCAACAAGAGACCCAGTACTTC	CASSELHWNQQETQYF
TRBD1	TRBV2	TRBJ1-6	14	.	TGTGCCATAACCAACAGGGGGCGGAATTCACCCCTCCACTTT	CAITNRGRNSPLHF
TRBD1	TRBV4-3	TRBJ1-2	15	few	TGCGCCAGCAGCCAAGAGTCGCTGGACAGGGGTCCCGACACCTTC	CASSQESLDRGPDTF
.	TRBV4-1	TRBJ2-5	15	once	TGCGCCAGCAGCCAGCCAACGGGGCTTTTAGAGACCCAGTACTTC	CASSQPTGLLETQYF
.	TRBV2	TRBJ1-4	14	.	TGTGCCAGCATCCTGGGATCCACTAATGAAAAACTGTTTTTT	CASILGSTNEKLFF
TRBD1	TRBV4-1	TRBJ2-1	15	.	TGCGCCAGCAGCCAAAGGACAGGGACCTCCAATGAGCAGTTCTTC	CASSQRTGTSNEQFF
.	TRBV13	TRBJ1-2	16	.	TGTGCCAGCAGCGCCACGGGGGGGATGCGTAACTATGGCTACACCTTC	CASSATGGMRNYGYTF
.	TRBV12-3/TRBV12-4	TRBJ1-5	13	.	TGTGCCAGCAGCCTTCAGGGGAATCAGCCCCAGCATTTT	CASSLQGNQPQHF
TRBD1	TRBV6-5	TRBJ1-6	14	.	TGTGCCAGCAGCGGACAGGGGGTTAATTCACCCCTCCACTTT	CASSGQGVNSPLHF
TRBD2	TRBV5-1	TRBJ2-3	17	.	TGCGCCAGCAGCTTCGGCGCTAGCGGGGGGTTGGCAGATACGCAGTATTTT	CASSFGASGGLADTQYF
.	TRBV27	TRBJ2-3	15	.	TGTGCCAGCAGTTTAAGCGGGCGGAGGACAGATACGCAGTATTTT	CASSLSGRRTDTQYF
TRBD2	TRBV2	TRBJ2-5	15	.	TGTGCCAGCAGTAGTAGAGCGGGGGGGAAAGAGACCCAGTACTTC	CASSSRAGGKETQYF
.	TRBV5-5	TRBJ2-2	14	few	TGTGCCAGCAGCCCGGGACAGAACACCGGGGAGCTGTTTTTT	CASSPGQNTGELFF
.	TRBV29-1	TRBJ2-1	15	once	TGCAGCGTCTTACGCGGGACAGCATCCTACAATGAGCAGTTCTTC	CSVLRGTASYNEQFF
.	TRBV28	TRBJ1-6	16	.	TGTGCCAGCAGAGCCCTAATAGGGGCGGGAAATTCACCCCTCCACTTT	CASRALIGAGNSPLHF
.	TRBV12-2	TRBJ2-1	17	.	TGTGCAAGTCGCTCCCTTACTAGGGGCCCATCCTACAATGAGCAGTTCTTC	CASRSLTRGPSYNEQFF
.	TRBV6-1	TRBJ1-5	15	.	TGTGCCAGCAGTGAGTTCCCGCAGGGCAATCAGCCCCAGCATTTT	CASSEFPQGNQPQHF
.	TRBV29-1	TRBJ1-1	11	once	TGCAGCGTTGTTCGCAGCACTGAAGCTTTCTTT	CSVVRSTEAFF